These 23 T cell receptor beta chains originate from one sample sequenced in a study of T cell responses to AZD1222 COVID-19 vaccine. The assay was immunoSEQ multiplex PCR, and TCRdb's table has in-frame clones only and misses some. The sample holds 70,000 to 90,000 clones, roughly 90% seen once. The sample in question was peripheral blood, obtained on day 0 of AZD1222 vaccination. These receptors were obtained from an adult in good health.

The chain recombines TRBV12-3 or TRBV12-4 with TRBJ2-1; D is perhaps TRBD2 (5 bases). The CDR3 is made up of 11 amino acids. The ends were cut back, 6 bases at V and 10 bases at J, with 10 bases in the middle. The CDR3 region has the DNA TGTGCCAGCAGCCCTGAGCGGGAGCAGTTCTTC. This encodes CASSPEREQFF.

The rearrangement uses TRBV30 and TRBJ1-6; D call uncertain. The CDR3 length is 16 residues. Trimming pared 2 bases from V and 5 bases from J, leaving 16 bases between. Germline CDR1 is GTSNPN and CDR2 is SVGIG (reference sequence). CDR3 sequence reads: CAWSIAAAVDNSPLHF. CDR3 sequence (DNA): TGTGCCTGGAGTATCGCGGCGGCGGTGGATAATTCACCCCTCCACTTT.

The chain recombines TRBV25-1 with TRBJ2-2; TRBD2 agrees at 8 bases. Germline V lookup: CDR1 MGHDK, CDR2 SYGVNS. The length of the CDR3 is 15 residues. The J segment lost 4 bases and the V segment lost 7 bases, leaving 8 bases of the junction unmatched. CDR3 sequence (DNA): TGTGCCAGCAAGGGGGAGCGGGAGCCCACCGGGGAGCTGTTTTTT. Protein sequence: CASKGEREPTGELFF. Together with reference TRBV25-1 and TRBJ2-2, the CDR3 gives the full variable domain: EADIYQTPRYLVIGTGKKITLECSQTMGHDKMYWYQQDPGMELHLIHYSYGVNSTEKGDLSSESTVSRIRTEHFPLTLESARPSHTSQYLCASKGEREPTGELFFGEGSRLTVL.

V and J are TRBV5-4 and TRBJ2-2; D may match TRBD1 or TRBD2 (5 bases each). Germline assignment: CDR1 SGHNT and CDR2 YYREEE (reference sequence). The length of the CDR3 is 14 residues. V lost 1 base and J lost 7, with 11 bases in between. The CDR3 loop is CASSLSGSGGELFF. The CDR3 DNA sequence: TGTGCCAGCAGCTTGTCAGGGAGCGGCGGGGAGCTGTTTTTT. The full variable domain, with the rest looked up from reference TRBV5-4 and TRBJ2-2, is ETGVTQSPTHLIKTRGQQVTLRCSSQSGHNTVSWYQQALGQGPQFIFQYYREEENGRGNFPPRFSGLQFPNYSSELNVNALELDDSALYLCASSLSGSGGELFFGEGSRLTVL.

The CDR3 sequence is CASRINTGELFF. As DNA, the CDR3 is TGTGCCAGCAGGATAAACACCGGGGAGCTGTTTTTT. This sequence joins TRBV6-5 and TRBJ2-2, with D uncertain. Per the germline V gene, CDR1 is MNHEY and CDR2 is SVGAGI. The CDR3 contains 12 residues. Trimming removed 6 bases at V and 2 bases at J, with 4 bases between.

The gene calls are TRBV25-1 and TRBJ1-4, with D possibly being TRBD1 (5 bases). Trimming took 4 bases from V and 5 from J, leaving 14 bases between them. Germline loops: CDR1 MGHDK, CDR2 SYGVNS. The CDR3 is made up of 15 amino acids. The CDR3 loop is CASSADSLQNEKLFF. Written as DNA, the CDR3 is TGTGCCAGCAGTGCAGACAGCCTCCAAAATGAAAAACTGTTTTTT.

The genes are TRBV18 and TRBJ1-2; D not resolved. This CDR3 is 13 amino acids long. Germline V gene data show CDR1 as KGHSH and CDR2 as LQKENI. Trimming left V 6 bases short and J 0 bases short, with 8 bases between. The CDR3 loop reads CASSAGANYGYTF. CDR3 nucleotides: TGTGCCAGCTCCGCGGGAGCTAACTATGGCTACACCTTC.

This clone was seen once. The genes are TRBV19 and TRBJ1-6, with D hard to call. Germline loops: CDR1 LNHDA, CDR2 SQIVND (reference sequence). CDR3 size: 14 residues. V was shortened by 5 bases and J by 6 bases, with 11 bases between the two germline ends. The chain's CDR3 is CASSRGRTNSPLHF. The CDR3 region has the DNA TGTGCCAGTAGTCGCGGCCGGACTAATTCACCCCTCCACTTT.

The V call is TRBV10-3, the J call TRBJ1-5; 7 bases are a match to TRBD1. The CDR3 runs 14 residues. Germline CDR1 reads ENHRY; CDR2 reads SYGVKD. V was pared by 5 bases and J by 4 bases, with 5 bases of the junction left unmatched. As DNA, the CDR3 is TGTGCCATCAGTAGGGACAGTTCAAATCAGCCCCAGCATTTT. Translation gives CAISRDSSNQPQHF.

This clone was observed a single time. CDR3 DNA sequence: TGTGCCAGTAGCCCAGGGGCGAACACCGGGGAGCTGTTTTTT. Amino acid sequence: CASSPGANTGELFF. The chain employs TRBV19 and TRBJ2-2; D possibly corresponds to TRBD1 (6 bases). The CDR3 totals 14 residues. Germline loops: CDR1 LNHDA, CDR2 SQIVND (reference sequence). V was shortened by 6 bases and J by 0 bases, with 8 bases between the two germline ends.

The gene calls are TRBV7-2 and TRBJ2-2; D ambiguous. Germline CDR1 and CDR2: SGHTA and FQGNSA. This CDR3 is 15 amino acids long. The germline V and J ends were trimmed by 2 bases and 2 bases, with 9 bases remaining between them. This CDR3 is CASSLKTSNTGELFF. The CDR3 DNA is TGTGCCAGCAGCTTAAAGACTTCCAACACCGGGGAGCTGTTTTTT.

V is TRBV7-7 and J is TRBJ2-2, with D maybe TRBD2 (6 bases). Between the trimmed V and J ends, which lost 5 bases and 3 bases, there was a span of 7 bases. Germline CDR1 and CDR2: SSHAT and FNYEAQ (reference sequence). The CDR3 extends over 13 amino acids. The CDR3 nucleotides read TGTGCCAGCAGCCCGGGGGACACCGGGGAGCTGTTTTTT. It translates to CASSPGDTGELFF.

This chain links TRBV5-1 with TRBJ1-6; 7 bases fit TRBD1. J gave up 5 bases and V 2 bases, and 1 base lay outside the gene matches. The CDR3 covers 14 residues. The germline CDR1 and CDR2 sequences are SGHRS and YFSETQ. This CDR3 reads CASSFGTDNSPLHF. CDR3 DNA sequence: TGCGCCAGCAGCTTCGGGACAGATAATTCACCCCTCCACTTT.

Only one count was recorded for this clone. The V and J genes are TRBV7-2 and TRBJ2-2; D might be TRBD2 (6 bases). Trimming took 4 bases from V and 1 from J, leaving 16 bases between them. This CDR3 region has 17 residues. From germline, CDR1 is SGHTA and CDR2 FQGNSA. The CDR3, as DNA: TGTGCCAGCAGCTACGGGATGAGGGGAGGGAACACCGGGGAGCTGTTTTTT. Translated: CASSYGMRGGNTGELFF.

CDR3 in amino acids: CASRFGATEKLFF. The CDR3 bases are TGTGCCAGCAGATTCGGAGCAACAGAAAAACTGTTTTTT. The V gene is TRBV7-9, the J gene TRBJ1-4; D gene uncertain. Trimming stripped 6 bases from V and 8 bases from J, with 13 bases between. Germline values: CDR1 SEHNR, CDR2 FQNEAQ (reference sequence). The CDR3 is 13 residues long.

Points on this clone: One junction end does not reproduce the germline sequence, and a read error may be involved. The gene calls are TRBV7-2 and TRBJ2-5; 10 nucleotides match TRBD2. This CDR3 is built from 14 residues. Germline CDR1 is SGHTA and CDR2 is FQGNSA. The CDR3 bases are TGTGCCAGCAGCCTAGCGGGAGAGGGCGAGACCCAGTACTTC. This codes for CASSLAGEGETQYF.

V is TRBV5-1 and J is TRBJ2-7, with a tentative D call TRBD2 (8 bases). Germline V gene data show CDR1 as SGHRS and CDR2 as YFSETQ. This CDR3 is built from 16 residues. Trimming took 7 bases from V and 0 from J, leaving 20 bases between them. The CDR3 DNA reads as TGCGCCAGCGGTCGGGAGGGGGCCAGGAGCTCCTACGAGCAGTACTTC. Translated: CASGREGARSSYEQYF.

The chain uses TRBV6-1 and TRBJ2-3, with 9 bases that match TRBD1. There are 14 residues in the CDR3. After removal of 3 bases from V and 5 bases from J, the junction contained 3 bases not matched to a gene. CDR1 MNHNS and CDR2 SASEGT come from the germline V gene. The chain's CDR3 is CASSENRGRDTQYF. CDR3 bases: TGTGCCAGCAGTGAGAACAGGGGGCGAGATACGCAGTATTTT.

The chain combines TRBV7-2 with TRBJ2-1, with 8 nucleotides matching TRBD2. V shed 1 base and J 7 bases; nucleotides not matched to a gene: 12. The CDR3 sequence is 17 residues long. Per the germline V gene, CDR1 is SGHTA and CDR2 is FQGNSA. The CDR3 DNA sequence: TGTGCCAGCAGCTTAGGAGAGGCGGGAGGTCCCTGGAATGAGCAGTTCTTC. It yields the protein CASSLGEAGGPWNEQFF.

The CDR3 sequence is CASRMDQTTNEKLFF. The CDR3 DNA reads as TGTGCCAGCAGGATGGACCAGACAACTAATGAAAAACTGTTTTTT. This chain connects TRBV6-5 to TRBJ1-4; D gene unclear. The CDR3 runs to 15 residues. Germline CDR1 and CDR2: MNHEY and SVGAGI. Trimming removed 6 bases from V and 0 bases from J, with 11 bases in between.

The gene calls are TRBV12-3 or TRBV12-4 and TRBJ2-5; 10 bases are a match to TRBD2. The CDR3 is made up of 12 amino acids. V shed 5 bases, J shed 10 bases, and the junction held 4 bases outside the gene matches. CDR3 sequence (DNA): TGTGCCAGCAGTGTACAGCGGGGGGGCCAGTACTTC. This translates into CASSVQRGGQYF.

The chain has TRBV4-1 and TRBJ2-7; no reliable D call. This CDR3 is 14 amino acids long. Trimming pared 3 bases from V and 9 bases from J, leaving 18 bases between. From germline, CDR1 is MGHRA and CDR2 YSYEKL. The CDR3 DNA reads as TGCGCCAGCAGCCAGGTAGACACCAACGAGGTGCAGTACTTC. It is translated as CASSQVDTNEVQYF.

The J gene is TRBJ2-1, the V gene TRBV24-1; D gene uncertain. CDR1 and CDR2 (germline): KGHDR, SFDVKD. With 9 bases removed from V and 9 bases from J, the gap between germline ends came to 11 bases. The CDR3 has 11 residues. CDR3 loop: CATGILGEQFF. The CDR3 DNA reads TGTGCCACCGGAATCCTGGGTGAGCAGTTCTTC.